Presented here are 5 T cell receptor beta chains from one specimen sequenced in a study of CD8+CD57+ T cells in acquired aplastic anemia. Genomic DNA served as template for TCR beta VDJ and CDR3 profiling. Each CDR3 protein is one row after TCRdb ran MiXCR on the reads. The data contain under 200,000 distinct CDR3 sequences, 50% to 75% of them singletons. Sequences were obtained from sorted CD4+, CD8+, or CD8+CD57+ T cells (not recorded which) from PBMCs. Receptors originate from a human donor in good health.

The chain combines TRBV4-2 with TRBJ2-3; D remains unclear. This CDR3 has 15 residues. CDR1 and CDR2 from the germline V gene are LGHNA and YNFKEQ. Trimming removed 5 bases from V and 1 base from J, with 13 bases in between. The CDR3 is CASSATGPGTDTQYF. CDR3 sequence (DNA): TGTGCCAGCAGCGCCACTGGCCCCGGCACAGATACGCAGTATTTT.

This clonotype has just a few counts. The chain links TRBV29-1 to TRBJ2-1, with 9 bases lining up with TRBD1. V gave up 4 bases and J gave up 2 bases; unmatched junction bases: 3. This CDR3 has 14 amino acids. The V gene's germline CDR1 is SQVTM and CDR2 ANQGSEA. CDR3 sequence: CSVGWTGAYNEQFF. Here the CDR3 DNA reads TGCAGCGTTGGGTGGACAGGGGCCTACAATGAGCAGTTCTTC.

The genes are TRBV7-9 and TRBJ1-6, with unresolved D. The length of the CDR3 is 15 residues. Germline values: CDR1 SEHNR, CDR2 FQNEAQ (reference sequence). V lost 1 base to trimming and J lost 2 bases, with 6 bases between them. The CDR3 region has the DNA TGTGCCAGCAGCTTAGGCAGGACCTATAATTCACCCCTCCACTTT. Its translation: CASSLGRTYNSPLHF.

The gene calls are TRBV7-2 and TRBJ1-6; 8 bases align to TRBD1. Germline values: CDR1 SGHTA, CDR2 FQGNSA. The J segment lost 10 bases and the V segment lost 2 bases, leaving 7 bases of the junction unmatched. This CDR3 contains 15 residues. The CDR3 DNA is TGTGCCAGCAGCTTAACCGGGCCAGGGGGCTCACCCCTCCACTTT. This codes for CASSLTGPGGSPLHF.

J is TRBJ1-1 and V is TRBV10-3; no reliable D call. V dropped 3 bases and J dropped 0 bases, with 11 bases sitting between them. The CDR3 runs to 15 residues. CDR1 and CDR2 from the germline V gene are ENHRY and SYGVKD. CDR3 sequence reads: CAISESQDLNTEAFF. The CDR3, as DNA: TGTGCCATCAGTGAAAGTCAGGACTTGAACACTGAAGCTTTCTTT.